These 32 T cell receptor beta chains originate from one sample sequenced in a study of Graves' ophthalmopathy and Graves' hyperthyroidism. The TCR beta CDR3 regions underwent amplification from RNA transcripts. Following a first-round RT-PCR that used HTBI primers, a second-round multiplex PCR was carried out. TCRdb passed the multiplex PCR reads through MiXCR, listing each CDR3 protein once. This sample yields about 370,000 distinct CDR3 sequences, of which 15% to 20% are seen a single time; roughly 2.3% belongs to the top ten. The sequenced sample was peripheral blood. These receptors were collected from an adult woman with stable Graves' hyperthyroidism.

In its sample, this clonotype was seen many times. V usage is TRBV6-2 or TRBV6-3 and J usage is TRBJ2-2, with 7 bases matching TRBD2. Trimming took 0 bases from V and 1 from J; bases not matched to a gene: 2. The CDR3 is 16 residues long. Germline values: CDR1 MNHEY, CDR2 SVGEGT. Written as DNA, the CDR3 is TGTGCCAGCAGTTACTCCCAGCGGGAGAACACCGGGGAGCTGTTTTTT. This gives the protein CASSYSQRENTGELFF.

This clonotype was seen at least ten times. This chain connects TRBV13 to TRBJ1-1; a weak D match, TRBD1 (5 bases). Germline V CDR1 and CDR2: PRHDT, FYEKMQ (reference sequence). V was shortened by 2 bases and J by 3 bases, with 13 bases between the two germline ends. The CDR3 runs 15 residues. CDR3 sequence (DNA): TGTGCCAGCAGCTTATGGGGCACCCGAGACACTGAAGCTTTCTTT. Translation gives CASSLWGTRDTEAFF. Complete variable domain (other parts from reference TRBV13 and TRBJ1-1): AAGVIQSPRHLIKEKRETATLKCYPIPRHDTVYWYQQGPGQDPQFLISFYEKMQSDKGSIPDRFSAQQFSDYHSELNMSSLELGDSALYFCASSLWGTRDTEAFFGQGTRLTVV.

In this sample, this clonotype turned up many times. CDR3 sequence (DNA): TGTGCCTGGAGTGTAGCGCGATATAATTCACCCCTCCACTTT. Its protein product is CAWSVARYNSPLHF. The chain links TRBV30 to TRBJ1-6; D gene uncertain. This CDR3 is 14 amino acids long. Germline CDR1 reads GTSNPN; CDR2 reads SVGIG (reference sequence). V shed 0 bases and J shed 4 bases, with 7 bases lying between them.

This clonotype was counted at least ten times. The chain is built from TRBV2 and TRBJ1-1; D is uncertain. V lost 1 base to trimming and J lost 4 bases, with 7 bases between them. Germline values: CDR1 SNHLY, CDR2 FYNNEI. The CDR3 is 13 amino acids. CDR3 region: CASSEEQLTEAFF. CDR3 bases: TGTGCCAGCAGTGAAGAACAGCTCACTGAAGCTTTCTTT.

This clonotype was counted ten times or more. The chain couples TRBV29-1 to TRBJ2-5, with TRBD1 matching 8 bases. CDR3 length: 13 amino acids. Germline CDR1 is SQVTM and CDR2 is ANQGSEA. Losses at the gene ends were 4 bases for V and 1 base for J; bases not matched to a gene: 2. CDR3 in amino acids: CSVGQGSQETQYF. CDR3 nucleotides: TGCAGCGTTGGACAGGGGTCCCAAGAGACCCAGTACTTC.

This clonotype appeared many times. This chain connects TRBV20-1 to TRBJ2-7; D remains unclear. The germline V gene encodes CDR1 DFQATT and CDR2 SNEGSKA (reference sequence). This CDR3 region has 12 residues. The V end lost 3 bases, the J end lost 1 base, and 7 bases lay between the germline ends. DNA for the CDR3: TGCAGTGCTAGTCCCGTATCCTACGAGCAGTACTTC. Translation: CSASPVSYEQYF.

V gene TRBV11-1 combines with J gene TRBJ2-5, with D perhaps given as TRBD1 or TRBD2 (5 bases each). CDR3 length equals 17 residues. Germline CDR1 SGHAT, CDR2 FQDESV (reference sequence). Trimming took 5 bases from V and 3 from J, leaving 22 bases between them. The CDR3 region has the DNA TGTGCCAGCAGCCCGGGATACGGACAATCACCAAAAGAGACCCAGTACTTC. Its protein is CASSPGYGQSPKETQYF.

This clonotype was observed at least ten times. The J gene is TRBJ1-5, the V gene TRBV6-2 or TRBV6-3; 7 bases are a match to TRBD1. Trimming at V came to 1 base and at J to 2 bases, leaving 2 bases not matched to a gene. In germline, CDR1 is MNHEY, CDR2 SVGEGT. There are 15 residues in the CDR3. The CDR3 reads CASSYLGGGNQPQHF. CDR3 in DNA: TGTGCCAGCAGTTACTTAGGGGGCGGCAATCAGCCCCAGCATTTT.

This clonotype was picked up a small number of times. The rearrangement links TRBV3-1 to TRBJ2-2; 9 bases align to TRBD1. This CDR3 has 18 residues. V was pared by 1 base and J by 7 bases, with 13 bases of the junction left unmatched. Germline V lookup: CDR1 LGHDT, CDR2 YNNKEL (reference sequence). The CDR3 loop reads CASSQVLFGQGSIGELFF. The CDR3 region has the DNA TGTGCCAGCAGCCAAGTTTTGTTCGGACAGGGGAGTATCGGGGAGCTGTTTTTT. The whole variable domain, filled in from reference TRBV3-1 and TRBJ2-2, reads DTAVSQTPKYLVTQMGNDKSIKCEQNLGHDTMYWYKQDSKKFLKIMFSYNNKELIINETVPNRFSPKSPDKAHLNLHINSLELGDSAVYFCASSQVLFGQGSIGELFFGEGSRLTVL.

The sample holds many counts of this clonotype. The chain uses TRBV7-3 and TRBJ1-5; D unclear. The germline V gene has CDR1 SGHTA and CDR2 FQGTGA. V was clipped by 2 bases and J by 6 bases, with 8 bases between them. This CDR3 contains 13 residues. DNA for the CDR3: TGTGCCAGCAGCTTAGTGGCGGGTCAGCCCCAGCATTTT. It encodes CASSLVAGQPQHF.

This clonotype was detected ten times or more. V and J are TRBV7-9 and TRBJ2-7, with TRBD2 matching 8 bases. V lost 5 bases to trimming and J lost 3 bases; unmatched junction nucleotides: 3. The CDR3 runs to 13 residues. CDR1 is SEHNR, CDR2 FQNEAQ, per germline (reference sequence). The CDR3 sequence: CASSRGTSYEQYF. In DNA form, the CDR3 reads TGTGCCAGCAGCCGCGGGACTAGCTACGAGCAGTACTTC.

This clonotype was found many times. The chain joins TRBV7-8 to TRBJ2-7; a possible D gene is TRBD2 (6 bases). V was pared by 5 bases and J by 0 bases, with 17 bases between. Germline V gene lookup returns CDR1 SGHVS and CDR2 FQNEAQ. The CDR3 contains 16 residues. The CDR3 region is CASSPPASESSYEQYF. As DNA, the CDR3 is TGTGCCAGCAGCCCACCGGCTAGCGAGAGCTCCTACGAGCAGTACTTC.

In DNA, the CDR3 is TGTGCCAGCTCAGCAAACAGGGGGAATCAGCCCCAGCATTTT. This encodes CASSANRGNQPQHF. The chain has TRBV18 and TRBJ1-5; 8 nucleotides align to TRBD1. This CDR3 contains 14 residues. Per the germline V gene, CDR1 is KGHSH and CDR2 is LQKENI. The trim removed 5 bases at V and 4 bases at J, leaving 4 bases unmatched.

Concerning this clonotype: At one boundary the junction diverges from the germline segment, which might be a read error. V and J are TRBV18 and TRBJ2-5; 11 nucleotides match TRBD2. Looked up from germline, CDR1 is KGHSH and CDR2 is LQKENI. This CDR3 contains 16 residues. The DNA for the CDR3 is TGTGCCAGCTCACCAGTCCTAGCGGGAGGCCAAGAGTCCCAGTACTTC. Encoded protein: CASSPVLAGGQESQYF.

At least ten counts were recorded for this clonotype. The CDR3 is CSARVRTSGETQYF. The CDR3 DNA reads TGCAGTGCTAGAGTCCGGACTAGCGGGGAGACCCAGTACTTC. This chain connects TRBV20-1 to TRBJ2-5, with 11 bases fitting TRBD2. Trimming took 1 base from V and 5 from J; bases not matched to a gene: 3. This CDR3 comprises 14 residues. Germline CDR1 DFQATT, CDR2 SNEGSKA (reference sequence).

This clonotype was observed a handful of times. The conserved final phenylalanine or tryptophan is absent from the CDR3, which likely points to a read error. The chain carries TRBV6-1 and TRBJ1-2, with D hard to call. V dropped 6 bases and J dropped 2 bases, with 10 bases sitting between them. The CDR3 consists of 13 residues. Germline CDR1 MNHNS, CDR2 SASEGT. CDR3 DNA sequence: TGTGCCAGCAGCTTGAGGCGAAACTATGGCTACACCTAC. Its protein product is CASSLRRNYGYTY.

CDR3 amino acids: CASSLGITDTQYF. Written as DNA, the CDR3 is TGTGCCAGCAGTCTGGGTATCACAGATACGCAGTATTTT. The V and J genes are TRBV12-3 or TRBV12-4 and TRBJ2-3; no clear D gene. This CDR3 has 13 residues. Trimming removed 5 bases at V and 2 bases at J, with 8 bases between.

This clonotype was picked up many times. The chain joins TRBV9 to TRBJ1-1; 8 bases are a match to TRBD1. Germline values: CDR1 SGDLS, CDR2 YYNGEE. The V and J ends lost 0 bases and 8 bases, in that order; junction bases with no gene match: 9. This CDR3 comprises 15 residues. The CDR3 region is CASSVDYQGAREAFF. CDR3 DNA sequence: TGTGCCAGCAGCGTAGACTATCAGGGGGCAAGGGAAGCTTTCTTT.

The chain employs TRBV6-2 or TRBV6-3 and TRBJ1-1; D not certain. Germline-derived CDR1 and CDR2 are MNHEY and SVGEGT. With 7 bases removed from V and 0 bases from J, the gap between germline ends came to 12 bases. The CDR3 is made up of 14 amino acids. CDR3 loop: CASKTVQLNTEAFF. CDR3 nucleotides: TGTGCCAGCAAAACCGTACAGCTGAACACTGAAGCTTTCTTT.

This clonotype came up many times. J is TRBJ1-2 and V is TRBV28; no definite D call. CDR1 and CDR2 (germline): MDHEN, SYDVKM. The V and J ends lost 6 bases and 2 bases respectively, with 10 bases between them. There are 13 residues in the CDR3. CDR3 DNA sequence: TGTGCCAGCAGAACCGACGGGAACTATGGCTACACCTTC. It codes for CASRTDGNYGYTF.

A word on this clonotype: The missing conserved phenylalanine or tryptophan at the end of this CDR3 makes a read error likely. It is unclear where the CDR3 begins or ends on the DNA, so no DNA is shown, and the CDR3 is as TCRdb lists it. The chain carries TRBV28 and TRBJ1-1. Germline CDR1 MDHEN, CDR2 SYDVKM. Termini included, the CDR3 measures 14 amino acids. CDR3: CASSFPGPNTEACL.

This clonotype has at least ten counts. CDR3: CASSPRLGDKEAFF. In DNA, the CDR3 is TGTGCCAGCTCACCACGGTTAGGTGATAAGGAAGCTTTCTTT. This chain uses TRBV18 with TRBJ1-1; D is uncertain. The germline V and J ends were trimmed by 1 base and 8 bases, with 14 bases remaining between them. Per the germline V gene, CDR1 is KGHSH and CDR2 is LQKENI. This CDR3 has 14 residues.

This sequence joins TRBV6-1 and TRBJ1-1, with a weak D call TRBD1 (6 bases). The CDR3 sequence is 15 residues long. The germline gives CDR1 MNHNS, CDR2 SASEGT. Deletions cut 5 bases from V and 6 bases from J, with 19 bases between. CDR3 region: CASSRVGGLNPEAFF. The CDR3 bases are TGTGCCAGCAGTCGCGTGGGGGGGCTTAACCCTGAAGCTTTCTTT.

This clonotype was seen at least ten times. V is TRBV11-2 and J is TRBJ2-7; D perhaps matches TRBD1 (6 bases). The ends were cut back, 0 bases at V and 3 bases at J, with 12 bases in the middle. There are 15 residues in the CDR3. Germline V gives CDR1 SGHAT, CDR2 FQNNGV. Here the CDR3 DNA reads TGTGCCAGCAGCTTAGATCGTAACAGGGTCTACGAGCAGTACTTC. It translates to CASSLDRNRVYEQYF.

This clonotype was recorded at least ten times. V is TRBV7-2 and J is TRBJ2-5; 8 positions agree with TRBD1. This CDR3 is 15 amino acids long. Per germline, CDR1 SGHTA and CDR2 FQGNSA. V lost 5 bases, J lost 5 bases, and 10 bases stayed unmatched. This chain's CDR3 is CASSRDRGAGETQYF. The CDR3 DNA follows: TGTGCCAGCAGCCGAGACAGGGGTGCGGGGGAGACCCAGTACTTC.

This clonotype was detected many times. CDR3 sequence: CASSMMQGNQPQHF. The CDR3 bases are TGTGCCAGCAGTATGATGCAAGGAAATCAGCCCCAGCATTTT. The chain combines TRBV2 with TRBJ1-5; no clear D. There are 14 residues in the CDR3. From germline, CDR1 is SNHLY and CDR2 FYNNEI. Trimming stripped 5 bases from V and 4 bases from J, with 12 bases between.

The V call is TRBV12-3 or TRBV12-4, the J call TRBJ1-2, with 9 positions matching TRBD1. V lost 5 bases, J lost 8 bases, and 9 bases stayed unmatched. The CDR3 has 14 residues. The CDR3 nucleotides are TGTGCCAGCAGTGTTGCCGGGACAGGGCACGGCTACACCTTC. Translation gives CASSVAGTGHGYTF.

This rearrangement joins TRBV6-1 to TRBJ2-5; no firm D call. Per the germline V gene, CDR1 is MNHNS and CDR2 is SASEGT. This CDR3 comprises 13 residues. Trimming removed 10 bases from V and 6 bases from J, with 18 bases in between. CDR3 nucleotides: TGTGCCACTACAACCCTGGCGGAGAAGACCCAGTACTTC. This sequence encodes CATTTLAEKTQYF.

This clonotype was recorded many times. The gene calls are TRBV14 and TRBJ1-2; D is ambiguous. The germline V and J ends were trimmed by 2 bases and 5 bases, with 12 bases remaining between them. The CDR3 length is 14 residues. Looked up from germline, CDR1 is SGHDN and CDR2 is FVKESK. The CDR3 loop is CASSQRPNLYGYTF. The CDR3 DNA reads as TGTGCCAGCAGCCAACGTCCGAACCTGTATGGCTACACCTTC.

This clonotype was detected ten times or more. This chain joins TRBV18 and TRBJ2-7, with 9 positions matching TRBD2. J was trimmed by 0 bases and V by 3 bases; bases with no gene match: 6. The CDR3 has 16 amino acids. The germline gives CDR1 KGHSH, CDR2 LQKENI. The DNA of the CDR3 is TGTGCCAGCTCACCTCCGGGACTAGCAGGCTCCTACGAGCAGTACTTC. Its protein product is CASSPPGLAGSYEQYF.

This clonotype came up many times. The gene calls are TRBV12-3 or TRBV12-4 and TRBJ1-5, with D uncertain. CDR3 length: 15 residues. V lost 2 bases to trimming and J lost 0 bases, with 8 bases between them. The DNA of the CDR3 is TGTGCCAGCAGTTTACAGGAGAATAGCAATCAGCCCCAGCATTTT. The encoded protein is CASSLQENSNQPQHF.

This clonotype appeared many times. V gene TRBV12-3 or TRBV12-4 combines with J gene TRBJ1-2, with 7 bases aligning to TRBD1. V lost 5 bases, J lost 1 base, and 4 bases stayed unmatched. CDR3 length: 14 residues. The CDR3 bases are TGTGCCAGCAGTCGACAGGGAGATAACTATGGCTACACCTTC. Translation gives CASSRQGDNYGYTF.